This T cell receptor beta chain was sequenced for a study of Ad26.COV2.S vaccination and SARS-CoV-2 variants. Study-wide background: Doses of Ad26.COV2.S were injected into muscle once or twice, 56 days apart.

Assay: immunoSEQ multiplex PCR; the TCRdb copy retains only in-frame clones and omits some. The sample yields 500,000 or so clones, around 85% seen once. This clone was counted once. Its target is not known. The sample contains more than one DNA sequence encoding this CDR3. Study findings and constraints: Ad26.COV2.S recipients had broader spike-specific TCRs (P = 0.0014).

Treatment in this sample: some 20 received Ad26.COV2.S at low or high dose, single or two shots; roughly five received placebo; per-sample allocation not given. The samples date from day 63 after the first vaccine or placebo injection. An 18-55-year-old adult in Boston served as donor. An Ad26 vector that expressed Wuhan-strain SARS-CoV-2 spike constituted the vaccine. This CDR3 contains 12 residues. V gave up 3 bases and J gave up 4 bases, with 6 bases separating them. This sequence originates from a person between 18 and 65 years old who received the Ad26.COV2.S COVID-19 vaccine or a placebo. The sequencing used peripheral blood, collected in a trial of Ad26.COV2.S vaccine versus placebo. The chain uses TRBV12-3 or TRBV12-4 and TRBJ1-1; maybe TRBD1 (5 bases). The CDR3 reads CASSFGGTEAFF. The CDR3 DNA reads TGTGCCAGCAGTTTTGGGGGCACTGAAGCTTTCTTT.